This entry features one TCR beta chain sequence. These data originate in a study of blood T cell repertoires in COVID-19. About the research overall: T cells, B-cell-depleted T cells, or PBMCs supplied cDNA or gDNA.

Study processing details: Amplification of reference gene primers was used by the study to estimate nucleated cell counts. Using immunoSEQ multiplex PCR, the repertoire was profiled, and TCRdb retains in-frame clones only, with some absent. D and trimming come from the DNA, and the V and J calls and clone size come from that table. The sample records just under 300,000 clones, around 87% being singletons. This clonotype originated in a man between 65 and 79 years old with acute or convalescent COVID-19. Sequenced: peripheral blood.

CDR3 nucleotides: TGTGCCAGCAGTTCCCGTGGCAGCGGTTCCTACAATGAGCAGTTCTTC. Encoded protein: CASSSRGSGSYNEQFF. The rearrangement joins TRBV6-6 to TRBJ2-1; D is possibly TRBD2 (5 bases). The germline V and J ends were trimmed by 4 bases and 1 base, with 14 bases remaining between them. Looked up from germline, CDR1 is MNHNY and CDR2 is SVGAGI (reference sequence). The CDR3 contains 16 residues.